The 28 T cell receptor beta chains reported below all come from one sample, sequenced in a study of early T cells in non-severe SARS-CoV-2 infection. TCRdb recomputed calls from the 5' RACE reads with MiXCR, one row per CDR3 protein. The sample contains tens of thousands of distinct CDR3 sequences, approximately 12% of which appear only once. What was sequenced was whole blood. The source of these receptors is an adult who was a healthcare worker with PCR-confirmed SARS-CoV-2 infection or an uninfected control (not recorded which).

The chain employs TRBV5-6 and TRBJ2-5, with a weak D call TRBD1 (6 bases). This CDR3 is built from 14 residues. Germline lookup yields CDR1 SGHDT and CDR2 YYEEEE. Trimming removed 6 bases from V and 1 base from J, with 13 bases in between. This chain's CDR3 is CASTLQGTQETQYF. DNA for the CDR3: TGTGCCAGCACTCTCCAGGGGACCCAAGAGACCCAGTACTTC.

This clonotype was found many times. CDR3 DNA: TGCAGCGTGACACCGGGACAGGGGACAGCTTTCTTT. Protein product: CSVTPGQGTAFF. V and J are TRBV29-1 and TRBJ1-1, with 10 bases that match TRBD1. The CDR3 totals 12 residues. The V gene's germline CDR1 is SQVTM and CDR2 ANQGSEA. J was trimmed by 10 bases and V by 6 bases; bases with no gene match: 8.

This clonotype was seen many times. V is TRBV27 and J is TRBJ2-7; D remains unclear. The length of the CDR3 is 13 residues. Germline lookup yields CDR1 MNHEY and CDR2 SMNVEV (reference sequence). Trimming left V 3 bases short and J 1 base short, with 7 bases between. The CDR3 loop is CASSLRGSYEQYF. In nucleotides, the CDR3 is TGTGCCAGCAGTTTGAGAGGATCCTACGAGCAGTACTTC.

This clonotype was recorded at least ten times. The chain combines TRBV4-3 with TRBJ2-1; 16 bases line up with TRBD2. CDR3 size: 19 residues. The germline gives CDR1 LGHNA, CDR2 YSLEER. V lost 1 base, J lost 8 bases, and 11 bases stayed unmatched. The CDR3 protein is CASSQAGTSGGAGIYEQFF. The CDR3 DNA reads TGCGCCAGCAGCCAAGCAGGGACTAGCGGGGGGGCCGGGATATATGAGCAGTTCTTC.

CDR3 sequence: CSARPPQSTDTQYF. CDR3 coding DNA: TGCAGTGCTAGACCCCCTCAAAGCACAGATACGCAGTATTTT. The V gene is TRBV20-1, the J gene TRBJ2-3; no reliable D call. Germline CDR1 is DFQATT and CDR2 is SNEGSKA (reference sequence). This CDR3 comprises 14 residues. Trimming left V 2 bases short and J 0 bases short, with 9 bases between.

This clonotype showed up just a few times. V usage is TRBV5-1 and J usage is TRBJ2-5; D gene uncertain. Germline-derived CDR1 and CDR2 are SGHRS and YFSETQ. This CDR3 region has 12 residues. The V gene lost 1 base and the J gene lost 2 bases, with 3 bases spanning the gap. The CDR3 DNA follows: TGCGCCAGCAGCTTGCAGCAAGAGACCCAGTACTTC. Protein: CASSLQQETQYF.

Ten or more counts support this clonotype. V gene TRBV7-8 combines with J gene TRBJ2-7, with D unclear. Germline CDR1 SGHVS, CDR2 FQNEAQ. The CDR3 consists of 16 residues. V lost 1 base and J 0 bases, leaving 13 bases between the germline ends. CDR3 sequence reads: CASSLGPAGSSYEQYF. The CDR3 nucleotides read TGTGCCAGCAGCTTAGGGCCGGCCGGAAGCTCCTACGAGCAGTACTTC.

Ten or more counts support this clonotype. The chain links TRBV12-3 or TRBV12-4 to TRBJ2-7; a possible D gene is TRBD2 (6 bases). Trimming took 6 bases from V and 2 from J, leaving 11 bases between them. The CDR3 runs 13 residues. CDR3 protein: CASSRGLTYEQYF. The CDR3 DNA follows: TGTGCCAGCAGCCGGGGGTTGACCTACGAGCAGTACTTC.

The rearrangement uses TRBV18 and TRBJ2-7; 7 bases are shared with TRBD1. Unmatched junction bases numbered 8, after V lost 5 bases and J lost 7 bases. The length of the CDR3 is 13 residues. The germline V gene has CDR1 KGHSH and CDR2 LQKENI. The CDR3 sequence is CASSVGQAREQYF. CDR3 coding DNA: TGTGCCAGCTCAGTCGGACAGGCCCGGGAGCAGTACTTC.

This rearrangement joins TRBV7-9 to TRBJ2-1; 8 bases align to TRBD1. CDR3 length equals 15 residues. Trimming cost V 5 bases and J 3 bases; bases outside gene matches: 6. The germline CDR1 and CDR2 sequences are SEHNR and FQNEAQ (reference sequence). The CDR3 DNA is TGTGCCAGCAGCAACCGGGACAGGAACTACAATGAGCAGTTCTTC. The encoded protein is CASSNRDRNYNEQFF.

The chain combines TRBV6-2 or TRBV6-3 with TRBJ1-1; 7 bases agree with TRBD1. Germline V CDR1 and CDR2: MNHEY, SVGEGT. With V trimmed by 5 bases and J by 9 bases, 15 bases remained unmatched. This CDR3 has 15 residues. CDR3 coding DNA: TGTGCCAGCAGTGAAAGACAGGGAGTCGGCCTGAAAGCTTTCTTT. Amino acid sequence: CASSERQGVGLKAFF.

The table lists this clonotype with many counts. V gene TRBV7-2 combines with J gene TRBJ2-1, with a weak D call TRBD2 (6 bases). Germline CDR1 is SGHTA and CDR2 is FQGNSA. V gave up 7 bases and J gave up 0 bases, with 13 bases separating them. This CDR3 region has 15 residues. The CDR3 here is CASTTSSDSYNEQFF. CDR3 bases: TGTGCCAGCACCACTAGCAGCGACTCCTACAATGAGCAGTTCTTC.

V and J are TRBV12-2 and TRBJ1-5. TRBV12-2 is a listed pseudogene. This CDR3 is 15 amino acids long. The DNA for the CDR3 is TGTGCAAGTCGCTTGAAGGGAAGGAGCAATCAGCCCCAGCATTTT. This sequence encodes CASRLKGRSNQPQHF.

This clonotype was counted at least ten times. The gene calls are TRBV12-3 or TRBV12-4 and TRBJ2-2; D might be TRBD1 (7 bases). The V end was cut by 3 bases, the J end by 4 bases, with 15 bases between. This CDR3 has 16 amino acids. CDR3 bases: TGTGCCAGCAGTTTTTTTCAGGGGGGCCTCACCGGGGAGCTGTTTTTT. Its protein is CASSFFQGGLTGELFF.

This clonotype appeared a few times. V gene TRBV7-9 combines with J gene TRBJ2-7; D gene uncertain. V was pared by 2 bases and J by 3 bases, with 8 bases between. CDR1 and CDR2 from the germline V gene are SEHNR and FQNEAQ (reference sequence). This CDR3 region has 13 residues. CDR3 sequence reads: CASSLMSGYEQYF. CDR3 nucleotide sequence: TGTGCCAGCAGCTTAATGTCAGGCTACGAGCAGTACTTC. The full variable domain, rest sourced from reference TRBV7-9 and TRBJ2-7, is DTGVSQNPRHKITKRGQNVTFRCDPISEHNRLYWYRQTLGQGPEFLTYFQNEAQLEKSRLLSDRFSAERPKGSFSTLEIQRTEQGDSAMYLCASSLMSGYEQYFGPGTRLTVT.

This clonotype was picked up a small number of times. The chain carries TRBV24-1 and TRBJ2-3; 11 positions agree with TRBD2. The V and J ends lost 7 bases and 4 bases, in that order; junction bases with no gene match: 9. CDR1 and CDR2 from the germline V gene are KGHDR and SFDVKD. This CDR3 contains 16 residues. The DNA for the CDR3 is TGTGCCACCAGGCCTAAACTAGCGGGGGCCCCAGATACGCAGTATTTT. Protein product: CATRPKLAGAPDTQYF.

Concerning this clonotype: Possible read error: a much larger clone is one base away. The chain has TRBV20-1 and TRBJ2-5; 11 positions match TRBD2. Germline V gene sequence: CDR1 DFQATT, CDR2 SNEGSKA (reference sequence). The CDR3 totals 14 residues. CDR3 sequence reads: CSAPVAGGLETQCF. CDR3 DNA sequence: TGCAGTGCACCCGTAGCGGGGGGGCTCGAGACCCAGTGCTTC.

This chain uses TRBV27 with TRBJ1-1, with TRBD1 identical over 7 bases. CDR1 and CDR2 from the germline V gene are MNHEY and SMNVEV (reference sequence). This CDR3 spans 14 amino acids. Trimming cost V 6 bases and J 4 bases; bases outside gene matches: 8. The CDR3 DNA is TGTGCCAGCAGCGGAGGGGGCGCGGGCACTGAAGCTTTCTTT. Protein: CASSGGGAGTEAFF.

The chain carries TRBV19 and TRBJ1-2; the D is unclear. The CDR3 runs to 13 residues. Deletions cut 3 bases from V and 9 bases from J, with 14 bases between. Germline-derived CDR1 and CDR2 are LNHDA and SQIVND (reference sequence). DNA of the CDR3: TGTGCCAGTAGTATTCGTCCCGGGGAACGCTACACCTTC. This translates into CASSIRPGERYTF.

The rearrangement joins TRBV7-2 to TRBJ1-1; D unresolved. V shed 5 bases and J shed 10 bases, with 14 bases lying between them. Germline CDR1 reads SGHTA; CDR2 reads FQGNSA. There are 12 residues in the CDR3. CDR3 sequence: CASSLSTEGAFF. Written as DNA, the CDR3 is TGTGCCAGCAGCCTCAGTACCGAGGGAGCTTTCTTT.

The sample holds many counts of this clonotype. The rearrangement uses TRBV6-2 or TRBV6-3 and TRBJ2-7; D is unresolved. The germline CDR1 and CDR2 sequences are MNHEY and SVGEGT. The V gene lost 4 bases and the J gene lost 0 bases, with 19 bases spanning the gap. The CDR3 consists of 17 residues. The CDR3 is CASSFSGLLLSSYEQYF. CDR3 nucleotide sequence: TGTGCCAGCAGTTTCTCTGGGCTGCTCCTAAGCTCCTACGAGCAGTACTTC.

This chain connects TRBV5-1 to TRBJ2-7; weak D call: TRBD1 (7 bases). Trimming left V 5 bases short and J 2 bases short, with 17 bases between. The CDR3 length is 15 residues. The germline CDR1 and CDR2 sequences are SGHRS and YFSETQ. CDR3 DNA sequence: TGCGCCAGCAGGTTGCGGGACAGCGTCACCTACGAGCAGTACTTC. Translated: CASRLRDSVTYEQYF.

V gene TRBV9 combines with J gene TRBJ2-3; 11 nucleotides line up with TRBD2. The junction had 9 bases not matched to a gene; V was cut back by 3 bases and J by 3 bases. From germline, CDR1 is SGDLS and CDR2 YYNGEE. The CDR3 sequence is 17 residues long. This chain's CDR3 is CASSGYYSGGETDTQYF. CDR3 DNA sequence: TGTGCCAGCAGCGGCTATTATAGCGGGGGGGAGACAGATACGCAGTATTTT.

The chain joins TRBV10-2 to TRBJ2-3; possibly TRBD2 for D (5 bases). V gave up 7 bases and J gave up 5 bases, with 16 bases separating them. Germline CDR1 and CDR2: WSHSY and SAAADI. This CDR3 contains 14 residues. The CDR3 reads CASKIGVEQDTQYF. The CDR3 DNA reads TGCGCCAGCAAAATCGGGGTAGAACAAGATACGCAGTATTTT.

This clonotype has a count of ten or more. This chain links TRBV12-3 or TRBV12-4 with TRBJ2-7; D is perhaps TRBD2 (5 bases). Trimming shortened V by 6 bases and J by 3 bases, and 12 bases separated the two germline ends. The CDR3 sequence is 13 residues long. Here the CDR3 reads CASSADWFYEQYF. DNA of the CDR3: TGTGCCAGCAGCGCGGACTGGTTCTACGAGCAGTACTTC.

This clonotype was detected only a few times. J is TRBJ2-1 and V is TRBV3-1; D is unresolved. The CDR3 contains 12 residues. Germline CDR1 reads LGHDT; CDR2 reads YNNKEL (reference sequence). With 4 bases removed from V and 6 bases from J, the gap between germline ends came to 7 bases. CDR3: CASSRLPNEQFF. CDR3 DNA: TGTGCCAGCAGCCGACTCCCCAATGAGCAGTTCTTC.

A few counts support this clonotype. The V and J genes are TRBV24-1 and TRBJ1-6; D call uncertain. With 12 bases removed from V and 13 bases from J, the gap between germline ends came to 27 bases. The CDR3 totals 15 residues. CDR1 and CDR2 from the germline V gene are KGHDR and SFDVKD. The CDR3 here is CAPFARAAPTAPLHF. The CDR3 DNA follows: TGTGCCCCCTTTGCCCGGGCAGCCCCTACCGCTCCCCTCCACTTT.

The J gene is TRBJ2-7, the V gene TRBV6-2 or TRBV6-3; possible D gene TRBD1, 5 bases. This CDR3 has 15 residues. Trimming removed 2 bases at V and 0 bases at J, with 11 bases between. Germline CDR1 reads MNHEY; CDR2 reads SVGEGT. CDR3: CASSYPRGFSYEQYF. The CDR3 coding sequence is TGTGCCAGCAGTTACCCAAGGGGCTTCTCCTACGAGCAGTACTTC.